Given below is one TCR beta chain in context. Antigen unknown. The CDR3 covers 14 residues. Germline V CDR1 and CDR2: SGHNT, YYREEE (reference sequence). The V end lost 4 bases, the J end lost 0 bases, and 10 bases lay between the germline ends. Measured with immunoSEQ multiplex PCR; TCRdb has only the in-frame clones, and not every one. The sample has about 140,000 clones, about 84% seen once. The sample is drawn from a study of cytotoxic CD8 clonotypes in ibrutinib-treated CLL. Study-wide results and limits: Public clonotypes proved infrequent, and on treatment they shrank or remained steady.

The sample here was PBMCs, taken after 36 months of ibrutinib treatment. This TCR was recovered from a human donor with chronic lymphocytic leukemia. The rearrangement uses TRBV5-4 and TRBJ2-5; D uncertain. The CDR3 is CASSADRNQETQYF. In nucleotides, the CDR3 is TGTGCCAGCAGCGCGGACCGCAACCAAGAGACCCAGTACTTC.